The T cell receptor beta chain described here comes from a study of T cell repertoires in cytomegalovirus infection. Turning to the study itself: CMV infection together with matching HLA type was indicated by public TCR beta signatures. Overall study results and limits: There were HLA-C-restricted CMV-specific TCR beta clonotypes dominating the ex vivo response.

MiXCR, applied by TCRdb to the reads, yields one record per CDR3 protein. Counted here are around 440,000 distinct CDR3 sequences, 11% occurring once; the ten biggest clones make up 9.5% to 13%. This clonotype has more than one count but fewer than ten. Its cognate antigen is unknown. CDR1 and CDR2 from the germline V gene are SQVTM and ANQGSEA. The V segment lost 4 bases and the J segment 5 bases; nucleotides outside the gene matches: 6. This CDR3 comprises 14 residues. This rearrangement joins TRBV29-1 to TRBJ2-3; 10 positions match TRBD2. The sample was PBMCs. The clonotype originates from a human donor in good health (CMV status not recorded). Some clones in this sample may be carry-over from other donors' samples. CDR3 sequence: CSVGLAGGLDTQYF. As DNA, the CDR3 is TGCAGCGTTGGACTAGCGGGCGGCTTAGATACGCAGTATTTT.